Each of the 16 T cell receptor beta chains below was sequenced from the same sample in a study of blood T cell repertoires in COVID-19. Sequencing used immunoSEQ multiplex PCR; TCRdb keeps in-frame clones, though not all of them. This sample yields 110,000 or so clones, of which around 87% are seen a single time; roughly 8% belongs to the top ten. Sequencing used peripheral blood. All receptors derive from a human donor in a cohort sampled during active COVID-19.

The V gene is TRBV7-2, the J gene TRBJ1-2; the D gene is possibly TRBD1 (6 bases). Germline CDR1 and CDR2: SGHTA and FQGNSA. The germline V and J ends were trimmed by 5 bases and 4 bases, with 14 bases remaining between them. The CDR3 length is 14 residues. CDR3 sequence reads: CASSPRGGSYGYTF. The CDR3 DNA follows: TGTGCCAGCAGCCCAAGAGGGGGTAGCTATGGCTACACCTTC.

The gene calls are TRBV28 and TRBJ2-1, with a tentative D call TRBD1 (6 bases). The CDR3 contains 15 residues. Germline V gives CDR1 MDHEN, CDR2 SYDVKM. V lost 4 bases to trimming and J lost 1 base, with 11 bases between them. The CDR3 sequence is CASSSLDRSYNEQFF. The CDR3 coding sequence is TGTGCCAGCAGTTCCCTGGACAGATCCTACAATGAGCAGTTCTTC.

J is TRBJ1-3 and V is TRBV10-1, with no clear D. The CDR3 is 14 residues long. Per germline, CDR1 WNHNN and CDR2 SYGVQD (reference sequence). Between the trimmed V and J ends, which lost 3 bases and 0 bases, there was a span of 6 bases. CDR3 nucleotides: TGCGCCAGCAGTGATGGCCACTCTGGAAACACCATATATTTT. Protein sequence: CASSDGHSGNTIYF.

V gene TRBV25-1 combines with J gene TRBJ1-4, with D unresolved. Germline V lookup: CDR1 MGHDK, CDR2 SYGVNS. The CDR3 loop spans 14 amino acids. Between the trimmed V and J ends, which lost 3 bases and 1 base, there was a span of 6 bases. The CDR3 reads CASSEGVTNEKLFF. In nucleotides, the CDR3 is TGTGCCAGCAGTGAGGGCGTAACTAATGAAAAACTGTTTTTT.

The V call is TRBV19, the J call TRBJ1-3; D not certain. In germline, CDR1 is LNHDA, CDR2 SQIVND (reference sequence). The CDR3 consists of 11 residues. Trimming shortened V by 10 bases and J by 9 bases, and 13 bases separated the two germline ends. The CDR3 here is CATKVGTTIYF. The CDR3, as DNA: TGTGCCACCAAGGTGGGCACCACCATATATTTT.

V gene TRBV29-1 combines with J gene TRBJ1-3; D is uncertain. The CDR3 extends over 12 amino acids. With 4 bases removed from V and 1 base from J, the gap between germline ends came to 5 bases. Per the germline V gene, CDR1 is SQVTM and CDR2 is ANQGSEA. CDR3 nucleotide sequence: TGCAGCGTTGCCCTTTCTGGAAACACCATATATTTT. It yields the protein CSVALSGNTIYF. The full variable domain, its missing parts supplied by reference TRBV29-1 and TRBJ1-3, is SAVISQKPSRDICQRGTSLTIQCQVDSQVTMMFWYRQQPGQSLTLIATANQGSEATYESGFVIDKFPISRPNLTFSTLTVSNMSPEDSSIYLCSVALSGNTIYFGEGSWLTVV.

The CDR3 coding sequence is TGTGCCAGCAGCTTTGCTCAGGGACTAGCGGAGACTCACACAGATACGCAGTATTTT. It encodes CASSFAQGLAETHTDTQYF. The V and J genes are TRBV7-9 and TRBJ2-3; 11 positions agree with TRBD2. CDR1 and CDR2 (germline): SEHNR, FQNEAQ (reference sequence). V lost 3 bases, J lost 2 bases, and 13 bases stayed unmatched. The CDR3 runs 19 residues.

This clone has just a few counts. The CDR3 DNA sequence: TGTGCCAGCAGTTCCTTGGGCATGAACACTGAAGCTTTCTTT. Amino acids: CASSSLGMNTEAFF. The rearrangement uses TRBV6-2 or TRBV6-3 and TRBJ1-1; D is unresolved. V lost 4 bases and J 0 bases, leaving 9 bases between the germline ends. CDR3 length: 14 residues. From germline, CDR1 is MNHEY and CDR2 SVGEGT.

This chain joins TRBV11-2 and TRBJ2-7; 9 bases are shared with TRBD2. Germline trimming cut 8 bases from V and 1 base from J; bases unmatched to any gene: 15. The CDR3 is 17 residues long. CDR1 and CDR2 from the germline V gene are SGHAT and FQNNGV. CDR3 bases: TGTGCCAGCGCGGCGGCGGGAGGGCCTCTTGCTTCCTACGAGCAGTACTTC. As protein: CASAAAGGPLASYEQYF.

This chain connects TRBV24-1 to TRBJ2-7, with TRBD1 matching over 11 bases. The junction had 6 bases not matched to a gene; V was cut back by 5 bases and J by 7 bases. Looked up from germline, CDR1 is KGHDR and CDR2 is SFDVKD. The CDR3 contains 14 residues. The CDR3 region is CATSGGQGAREQYF. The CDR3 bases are TGTGCCACCAGTGGTGGACAGGGGGCGCGGGAGCAGTACTTC.

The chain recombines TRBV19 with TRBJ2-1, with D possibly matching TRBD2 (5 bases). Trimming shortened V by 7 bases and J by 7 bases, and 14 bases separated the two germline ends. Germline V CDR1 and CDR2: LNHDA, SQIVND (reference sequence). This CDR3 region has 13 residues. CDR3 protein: CASTGREKNEQFF. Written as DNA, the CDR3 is TGTGCCAGTACTGGAAGGGAGAAGAATGAGCAGTTCTTC.

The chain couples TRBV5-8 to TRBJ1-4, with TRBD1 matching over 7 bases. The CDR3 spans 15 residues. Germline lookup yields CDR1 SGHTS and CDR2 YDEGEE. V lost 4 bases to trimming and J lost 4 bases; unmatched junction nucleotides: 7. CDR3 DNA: TGTGCCAGCAGCACAAGGACAGGAGATAATGAAAAACTGTTTTTT. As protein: CASSTRTGDNEKLFF.

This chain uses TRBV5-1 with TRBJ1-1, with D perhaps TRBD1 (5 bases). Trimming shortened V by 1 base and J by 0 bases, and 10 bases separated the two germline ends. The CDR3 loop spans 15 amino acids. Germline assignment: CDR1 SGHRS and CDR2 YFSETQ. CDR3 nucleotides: TGCGCCAGCAGCTTGCAGGGCCCGATGAACACTGAAGCTTTCTTT. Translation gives CASSLQGPMNTEAFF.

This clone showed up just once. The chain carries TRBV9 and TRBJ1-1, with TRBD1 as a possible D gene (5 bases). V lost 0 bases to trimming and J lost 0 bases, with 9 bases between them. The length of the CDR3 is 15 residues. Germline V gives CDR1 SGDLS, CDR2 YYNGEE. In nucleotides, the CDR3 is TGTGCCAGCAGCGTAGGCGGGGGGATGAACACTGAAGCTTTCTTT. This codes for CASSVGGGMNTEAFF.

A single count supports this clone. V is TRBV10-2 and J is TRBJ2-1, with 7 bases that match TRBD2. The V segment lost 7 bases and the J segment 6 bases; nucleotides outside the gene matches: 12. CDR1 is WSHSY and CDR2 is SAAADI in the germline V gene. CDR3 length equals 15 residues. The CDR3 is CASTEAGGSPNEQFF. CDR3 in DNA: TGCGCCAGCACCGAGGCAGGCGGGAGCCCCAATGAGCAGTTCTTC.

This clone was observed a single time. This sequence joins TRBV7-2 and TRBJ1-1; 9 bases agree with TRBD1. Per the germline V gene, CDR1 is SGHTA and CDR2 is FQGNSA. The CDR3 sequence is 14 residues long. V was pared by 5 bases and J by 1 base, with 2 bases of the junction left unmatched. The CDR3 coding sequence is TGTGCCAGCAGCCCGGGACAGGGGAACACTGAAGCTTTCTTT. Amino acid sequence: CASSPGQGNTEAFF.